This T cell receptor beta chain was sequenced in a study of T cells of healthy individuals. The table lists this clonotype with a few counts. The CDR3 spans 16 residues. The germline V gene has CDR1 SGHDN and CDR2 FVKESK. The V end lost 6 bases, the J end lost 0 bases, and 18 bases lay between the germline ends. From the 5' RACE reads, TCRdb called clonotypes with MiXCR, one entry per CDR3 protein. The sample shows about 100,000 distinct CDR3 sequences, about 16% of them seen only once. J is TRBJ2-7 and V is TRBV14; D uncertain. The receptor comes from a human donor in good health. The chain's CDR3 is CASSLRSGSVSYEQYF. For the CDR3, the DNA is TGTGCCAGCAGTTTAAGGTCCGGGTCGGTCTCCTACGAGCAGTACTTC.